This T cell receptor beta chain is from a study of human T cells and chemical hapten exposure. Points from the study as a whole: TCRs above 1 in 1000 frequency stayed constant with DPC sensitization. In comparison with controls, expanded TCRs gave rise to a significantly larger number of large CDR3 similarity clusters.

This clonotype was recorded many times. Antigen: not known. The CDR3 is made up of 15 amino acids. The V gene end was trimmed by 3 bases and the J gene end by 5 bases; junction bases not matched to a gene: 5. CDR1 is SGHTA, CDR2 FQGTGA, per germline. TCRdb re-analysed the RACE reads in MiXCR, keeping a single row per CDR3 protein. Of about 80,000 distinct CDR3 sequences listed, roughly 10% were seen once; the top ten hold 1.6%. Time point reported: patch test 2, 6 weeks after DPC sensitization. Treatment described: therapeutic diphenylcyclopropenone sensitization with weekly scalp DPC. The sequencing here drew on whole blood, taken in connection with sensitization to the hapten diphenylcyclopropenone (DPC). The chain couples TRBV7-3 to TRBJ2-2; 8 positions match TRBD1. The sequence was collected from a young man with alopecia areata. Some clones in this sample may be carry-over from other donors' samples. The CDR3 coding sequence is TGTGCCAGCAGCTTGGCAGGGGGCATGACCGGGGAGCTGTTTTTT. Protein sequence: CASSLAGGMTGELFF.